This T cell receptor beta chain comes out of a study of Graves' ophthalmopathy and Graves' hyperthyroidism. Study outcomes and limitations: Most thyroid-expanded clonotypes exceeding 0.001 frequency were also found in blood.

PBMCs had their origin in fresh peripheral blood (over 8.5 ml). The study amplified TCR beta CDR3 regions using RNA transcripts. First-round RT-PCR with HTBI primers preceded a second-round multiplex PCR. TCRdb fed the multiplex PCR reads into MiXCR, producing one record per CDR3 protein. The repertoire holds some 39,000 distinct CDR3 sequences, approximately 46% seen once, with about a quarter in the top ten. This clonotype was observed at least ten times. The antigen remains undetermined. Sequencing was carried out using peripheral blood. The sequence was obtained from an adult woman with stable Graves' hyperthyroidism.

The CDR3 DNA is TGTGCCAGCAGCTGGACTAGCGGGGGAAGCACAGATACGCAGTATTTT. It codes for CASSWTSGGSTDTQYF. The V call is TRBV5-8, the J call TRBJ2-3; 13 nucleotides agree with TRBD2. The CDR3 totals 16 residues. Germline V CDR1 and CDR2: SGHTS, YDEGEE. The V gene end was trimmed by 3 bases and the J gene end by 0 bases; junction bases not matched to a gene: 1.